The rows below give T cell receptor beta chains drawn from one sample of a study of PD-L1 blockade in urothelial cancer. Sequencing was performed with immunoSEQ multiplex PCR; in TCRdb, only in-frame clones are kept and a portion is missing. The repertoire holds 83,000 or so clones, with approximately 87% as singletons. Sequencing was performed on PBMCs, taken around atezolizumab (anti-PD-L1) treatment. These receptors were obtained from a man in his 70s with urothelial cancer. Each CDR3 is given with its conserved first and last residue. The D gene is left open where the match is weak. Size is omitted from some rows. Given values are once, few, many or a class for expanded clones.

d_gene	v_gene	j_gene	abundance	CDR3nt	CDR3aa
NA	TRBV5-1	TRBJ2-2	few	TGCGCCAGCAGCTTGAGGGAACAGGGGAACACCGGGGAGCTGTTTTTT	CASSLREQGNTGELFF
TRBD2	TRBV5-1	TRBJ2-5	NA	TGCGCCAGCAGCCTTCAGGGACGGGGGGACCAAGAGACCCAGTACTTC	CASSLQGRGDQETQYF
TRBD2	TRBV5-1	TRBJ2-6	NA	TGCGCCAGCAGCTTGGACGGGGGGACGTCTGGGGCCAACGTCCTGACTTTC	CASSLDGGTSGANVLTF
TRBD1	TRBV7-9	TRBJ2-7	once	TGTGCCAGCAGCTTATTGGGACAGGGGGCGAACGAGCAGTACTTC	CASSLLGQGANEQYF
NA	TRBV5-4	TRBJ2-3	NA	TGTGCCAGCAGCTTGGACTCCAGCACAGATACGCAGTATTTT	CASSLDSSTDTQYF
NA	TRBV30	TRBJ2-7	NA	TGTGCCTGGAGTGCCCACACAGGTTACTACGAGCAGTACTTC	CAWSAHTGYYEQYF
TRBD1	TRBV7-3	TRBJ1-6	NA	TGTGCCAGCAGCTACGGGACAGGGGAGAATTCACCCCTCCACTTT	CASSYGTGENSPLHF
NA	TRBV6-5	TRBJ2-1	NA	TGTGCCAGCAGGCCACTAGATAATGAGCAGTTCTTC	CASRPLDNEQFF
TRBD2	TRBV19	TRBJ2-1	NA	TGTGCCAGTAGTACCCTAGCGGGGGGGGATGAGCAGTTCTTC	CASSTLAGGDEQFF
TRBD1	TRBV5-6	TRBJ2-7	few	TGTGCCAGCAGTGATTCTGGACAGGGTTACGAGCAGTACTTC	CASSDSGQGYEQYF
NA	TRBV27	TRBJ1-3	NA	TGTGCCAGCGAAGACAGACCTGGAAACACCATATATTTT	CASEDRPGNTIYF
NA	TRBV4-3	TRBJ2-1	NA	TGCGCCAGCAGCCAAGATAGGGGGAGGGGCTATGAGCAGTTCTTC	CASSQDRGRGYEQFF
NA	TRBV29-1	TRBJ1-2	NA	TGCAGCGTTGCGGGGGTTGTGGGCTATGGCTACACCTTC	CSVAGVVGYGYTF
TRBD2	TRBV5-1	TRBJ2-1	NA	TGCGCCAGCAGCGAACGGACAGGTAGCGGGGGGGCCTCCTACAATGAGCAGTTCTTC	CASSERTGSGGASYNEQFF
NA	TRBV10-2	TRBJ1-1	few	TGCGCCAGCAGTGACAGGCAGGGTAACACTGAAGCTTTCTTT	CASSDRQGNTEAFF
NA	TRBV7-3	TRBJ1-2	NA	TGTGCCAGCAGCTTAAATTCGGGAGACGGCTACACCTTC	CASSLNSGDGYTF
TRBD1	TRBV12-5	TRBJ1-2	NA	TGTGCTAGTGGTTCCCCAGGGGGGACAGGAAGCGGCTACACCTTC	CASGSPGGTGSGYTF
NA	TRBV6-5	TRBJ1-1	NA	TGTGCCAGCAGTTACGGTACAGGTCACACTGAAGCTTTCTTT	CASSYGTGHTEAFF
TRBD1	TRBV7-7	TRBJ2-2	NA	TGTGCTAGCAGCGTCGACAGGGGCGGGGAGCTGTTTTTT	CASSVDRGGELFF
TRBD2	TRBV6-5	TRBJ2-3	NA	TGTGCCAGCAGTTCCTCCCTAGCGGGAGAGGCAGATACGCAGTATTTT	CASSSSLAGEADTQYF
NA	TRBV19	TRBJ1-2	NA	TGTGCCAGTAGCGGTGGGGAAACGGGGAACTATGGCTACACCTTC	CASSGGETGNYGYTF
NA	TRBV7-2	TRBJ1-1	once	TGTGCCAGCAGCTTTGGAACGCCGGAGGCTTTCTTT	CASSFGTPEAFF
NA	TRBV5-1	TRBJ2-1	NA	TGCGCCAGCAGCCCGGACATTTATAATGAGCAGTTCTTC	CASSPDIYNEQFF
NA	TRBV2	TRBJ2-5	NA	TGTGCCAGCAGTGAGTCTCAGGCGTCCCAGTACTTC	CASSESQASQYF
TRBD1	TRBV30	TRBJ1-2	once	TGTGCCTGGAGTGTTAACAGGGGGCAAGGCTACACCTTC	CAWSVNRGQGYTF
NA	TRBV10-3	TRBJ1-1	NA	TGTGCCATCAGTGCGGGGAGTAACACTGAAGCTTTCTTT	CAISAGSNTEAFF
NA	TRBV6-1	TRBJ1-4	NA	TGTGCCAGCAGTGAAGCGGGCGCAACTAATGAAAAACTGTTTTTT	CASSEAGATNEKLFF
TRBD2	TRBV10-3	TRBJ2-5	NA	TGTGCCGTACTAGCGCAAGAGACCCAGTACTTC	CAVLAQETQYF
NA	TRBV6-6	TRBJ2-7	NA	TGTGCCAGCGAGGGATACACCAGCTACGAGCAGTACTTC	CASEGYTSYEQYF
TRBD1	TRBV7-2	TRBJ1-1	NA	TGTGCCAGCAGCCTCTCCCGGGACAGGGGCTACACTGAAGCTTTCTTT	CASSLSRDRGYTEAFF